This T cell receptor beta chain came from a study of blood T cells in healthy people across ages. Study in general: Template switching retrieved approximately one barcoded beta molecule for each two T cells.

Caucasian individuals from Russia who were healthy and aged about 6 to 95 acted as donors. Isolation per sample recovered at least 7 million PBMCs. V was pared by 5 bases and J by 5 bases, with 12 bases between. This CDR3 comprises 13 residues. Germline assignment: CDR1 MNHEY and CDR2 SMNVEV (reference sequence). For the second PCR, which ran for about 7 to 12 cycles, a sample-barcoded 5' primer and a J-beta primer mix were used. TCRdb ran MiXCR on the 5' RACE reads and lists one entry per CDR3 protein. The top ten hold roughly 23% of the sample, which has around 1,900,000 distinct CDR3 sequences, approximately 39% seen once.

Sequencing input: blood. This clonotype was obtained from a human donor in good health. V is TRBV27 and J is TRBJ2-5; D is uncertain. In DNA, the CDR3 is TGTGCCAGCAGTCCGGCTTGGGGTGAGACCCAGTACTTC. It encodes CASSPAWGETQYF.